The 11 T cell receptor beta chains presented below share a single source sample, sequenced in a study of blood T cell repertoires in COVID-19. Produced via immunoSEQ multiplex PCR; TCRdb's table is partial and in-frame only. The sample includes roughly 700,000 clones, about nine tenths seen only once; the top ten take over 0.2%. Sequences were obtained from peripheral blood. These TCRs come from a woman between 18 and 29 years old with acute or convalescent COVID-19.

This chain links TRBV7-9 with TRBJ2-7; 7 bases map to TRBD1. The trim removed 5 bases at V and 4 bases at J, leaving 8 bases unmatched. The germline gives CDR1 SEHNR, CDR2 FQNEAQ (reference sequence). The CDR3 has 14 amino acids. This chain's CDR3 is CASSPQTGKYEQYF. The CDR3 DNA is TGTGCCAGCAGCCCGCAGACAGGGAAATACGAGCAGTACTTC.

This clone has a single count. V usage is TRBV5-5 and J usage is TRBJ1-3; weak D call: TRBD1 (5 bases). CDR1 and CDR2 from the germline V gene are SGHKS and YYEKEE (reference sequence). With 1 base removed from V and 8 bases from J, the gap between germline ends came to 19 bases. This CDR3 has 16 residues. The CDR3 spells CASSLWDRPGGDTIYF. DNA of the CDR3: TGTGCCAGCAGCTTGTGGGACCGACCCGGAGGGGACACCATATATTTT.

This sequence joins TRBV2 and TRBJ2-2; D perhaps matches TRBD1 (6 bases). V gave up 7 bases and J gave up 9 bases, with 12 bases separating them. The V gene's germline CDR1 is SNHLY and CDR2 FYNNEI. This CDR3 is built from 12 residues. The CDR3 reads CASKPQGRELFF. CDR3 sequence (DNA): TGTGCCAGCAAACCCCAGGGGCGGGAGCTGTTTTTT.

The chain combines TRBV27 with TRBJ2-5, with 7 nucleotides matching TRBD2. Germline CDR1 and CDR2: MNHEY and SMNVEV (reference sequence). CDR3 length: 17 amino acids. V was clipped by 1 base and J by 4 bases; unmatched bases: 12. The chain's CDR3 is CASSLYPSGGKRETQYF. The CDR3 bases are TGTGCCAGCAGTTTATACCCTAGCGGCGGAAAGAGAGAGACCCAGTACTTC.

CDR3 nucleotides: TGTGCCTGGACCCCTCCCCGGGGGTACCCTGAAGCTTTCTTT. Amino acid sequence: CAWTPPRGYPEAFF. The chain links TRBV30 to TRBJ1-1; a weak D match, TRBD1 (5 bases). Trimming cost V 4 bases and J 6 bases, with 18 bases left between them. Germline lookup yields CDR1 GTSNPN and CDR2 SVGIG (reference sequence). The CDR3 has 14 amino acids.

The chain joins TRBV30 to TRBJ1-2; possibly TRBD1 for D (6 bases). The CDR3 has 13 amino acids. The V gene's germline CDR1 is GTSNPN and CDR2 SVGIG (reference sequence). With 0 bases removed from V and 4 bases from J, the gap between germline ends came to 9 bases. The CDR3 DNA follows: TGTGCCTGGAGTGTCGGACAGACCTATGGCTACACCTTC. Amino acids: CAWSVGQTYGYTF.

CDR3 in DNA: TGTGCCAGCAGTTACAGGGGGTCGAACACTGAAGCTTTCTTT. Protein product: CASSYRGSNTEAFF. The genes are TRBV6-5 and TRBJ1-1; a weak D match, TRBD1 (6 bases). From germline, CDR1 is MNHEY and CDR2 SVGAGI. V gave up 2 bases and J gave up 1 base, with 8 bases separating them. CDR3 length: 14 amino acids.

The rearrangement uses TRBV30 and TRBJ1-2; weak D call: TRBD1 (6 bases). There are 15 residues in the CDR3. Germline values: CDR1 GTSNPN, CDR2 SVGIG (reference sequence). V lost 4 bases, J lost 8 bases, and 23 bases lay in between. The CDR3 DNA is TGTGCCTGGATCCCAAACCAACAGGGTAGGGAGGGCTACACCTTC. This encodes CAWIPNQQGREGYTF.

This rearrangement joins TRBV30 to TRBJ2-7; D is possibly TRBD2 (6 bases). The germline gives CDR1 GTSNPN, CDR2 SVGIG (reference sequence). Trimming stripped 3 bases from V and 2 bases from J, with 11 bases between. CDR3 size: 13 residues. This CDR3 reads CAWRGRTTYEQYF. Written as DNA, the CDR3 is TGTGCCTGGAGGGGGAGGACAACCTACGAGCAGTACTTC. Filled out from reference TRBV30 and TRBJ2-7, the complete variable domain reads SQTIHQWPATLVQPVGSPLSLECTVEGTSNPNLYWYRQAAGRGLQLLFYSVGIGQISSEVPQNLSASRPQDRQFILSSKKLLLSDSGFYLCAWRGRTTYEQYFGPGTRLTVT.

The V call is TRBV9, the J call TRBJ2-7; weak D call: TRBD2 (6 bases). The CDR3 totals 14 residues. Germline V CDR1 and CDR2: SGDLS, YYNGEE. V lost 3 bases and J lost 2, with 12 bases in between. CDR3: CASSAGGETYEQYF. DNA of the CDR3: TGTGCCAGCAGCGCGGGCGGGGAGACCTACGAGCAGTACTTC.

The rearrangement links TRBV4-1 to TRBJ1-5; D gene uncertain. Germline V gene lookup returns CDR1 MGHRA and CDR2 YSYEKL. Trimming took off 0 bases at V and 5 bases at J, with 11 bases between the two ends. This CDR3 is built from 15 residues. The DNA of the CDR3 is TGCGCCAGCAGCCAAGATGGGGAGGGTCATCAGCCCCAGCATTTT. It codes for CASSQDGEGHQPQHF.